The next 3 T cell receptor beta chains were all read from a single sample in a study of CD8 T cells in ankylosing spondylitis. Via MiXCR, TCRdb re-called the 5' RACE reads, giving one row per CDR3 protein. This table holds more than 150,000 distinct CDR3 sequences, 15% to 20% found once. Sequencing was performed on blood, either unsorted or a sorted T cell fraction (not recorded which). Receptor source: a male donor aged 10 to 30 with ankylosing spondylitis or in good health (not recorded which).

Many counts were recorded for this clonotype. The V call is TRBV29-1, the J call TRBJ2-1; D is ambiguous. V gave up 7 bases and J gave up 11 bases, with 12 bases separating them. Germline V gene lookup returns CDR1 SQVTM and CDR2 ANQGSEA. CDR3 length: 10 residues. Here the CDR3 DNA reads TGCAGCGCCTCGAAGGCCCAGCAGTTCTTC. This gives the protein CSASKAQQFF.

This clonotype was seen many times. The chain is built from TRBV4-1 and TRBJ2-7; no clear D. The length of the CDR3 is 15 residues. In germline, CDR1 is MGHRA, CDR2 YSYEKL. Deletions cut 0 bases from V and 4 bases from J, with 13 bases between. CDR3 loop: CASSQEFNGPYEQYV. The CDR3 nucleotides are TGCGCCAGCAGCCAAGAGTTTAATGGACCTTACGAGCAGTACGTC.

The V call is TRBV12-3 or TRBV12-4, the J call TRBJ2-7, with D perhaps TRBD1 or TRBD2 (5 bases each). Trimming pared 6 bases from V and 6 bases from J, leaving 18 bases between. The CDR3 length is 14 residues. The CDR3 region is CASRDAGSGLEQYV. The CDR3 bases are TGTGCCAGCAGAGATGCAGGATCGGGGCTCGAGCAGTACGTC.